This T cell receptor beta chain was captured in a study of vaccination and CD4 T cells after COVID-19. Study information: The authors exposed cells to overlapping spike peptides derived from SARS-CoV-2, HCoV-NL63, HCoV-OC43 and HCoV-229E.

The treatment is: approximately nine-day PBMC culture with coronavirus spike peptide pools or control peptides (ViraFEST assay). T cells were expanded with peptide pools, and expanded clonotypes were identified by TCR sequencing. Peptide pools at about 9.7 ug/ml, together with 10 IU/ml IL-2, were added to cultures of under 2.5 million PBMCs per well. Cultures got half-medium changes with IL-2 on days 3 and 7. In germline, CDR1 is KGHDR, CDR2 SFDVKD. The ends were cut back, 0 bases at V and 4 bases at J, with 15 bases in the middle. This CDR3 is built from 18 residues. This clonotype came up a few times. Antigen unknown. The study sequenced cultured CD4+ T cell DNA using the Oncomine TCR Beta short-read assay. TCRdb reanalysed the PCR reads using MiXCR and keeps one entry per CDR3 protein. This sample has some 22,000 distinct CDR3 sequences, with roughly 62% found just once.

The V gene is TRBV24-1, the J gene TRBJ1-6; no clear D gene. The material sequenced was CD4+ T cells from blood, cultured in vitro, taken after SARS-CoV-2 vaccination. The clonotype was recovered from a human donor who received a COVID-19 vaccine. The CDR3 spells CATSDLPKGRSYNSPLHF. DNA for the CDR3: TGTGCCACCAGTGATTTGCCAAAGGGAAGATCTTATAATTCACCCCTCCACTTT.